This T cell receptor beta chain was sequenced during a study of CD8+ T cells in alopecia areata. Findings and caveats of the study: Clonality was higher in lesional than normal scalp, especially in alopecia totalis/universalis.

In each case, RNA was isolated and then reverse transcribed into cDNA as the sequencing template. The repertoire was sequenced with immunoSEQ multiplex PCR; TCRdb's copy has only in-frame clones and lacks some. The profile covers 30,000 to 35,000 clones, with around 50% appearing a single time and around 40% taken by the ten largest. V lost 4 bases to trimming and J lost 13 bases; unmatched junction nucleotides: 6. Germline loops: CDR1 SGHNT, CDR2 YYREEE (reference sequence). This CDR3 has 14 amino acids. Comments on this clone: What it binds is not known.

The gene calls are TRBV5-4 and TRBJ2-1; 15 bases align to TRBD2. The receptor's source is a human donor with alopecia areata. The source material was NKG2D-high CD8+ T cells sorted from blood. DNA of the CDR3: TGTGCCAGCAGCCCTTGGACTAGCGGGGGGGATCAGTTCTTC. Encoded protein: CASSPWTSGGDQFF.